This T cell receptor beta chain was captured by sequencing in a study of identical twins. Whole-study findings and limits: Invariant MAIT and iNKT cells may have partly biased zero-insertion analyses. Researchers reported excess low generation probability among twin-shared out-of-frame alpha sequences.

As regards this clonotype: The antigen is not known.

J lost 6 bases, V lost 2 bases, and 8 bases had no gene match. Looked up from germline, CDR1 is MNHEY and CDR2 is SVGAGI. The CDR3 extends over 15 amino acids. TCRdb called the 5' RACE reads again in MiXCR, with one record for every CDR3 protein. Counted here are 640,000 or so distinct CDR3 sequences, less than 7% occurring once; the ten biggest clones make up 1.5% to 2%. All donors were healthy Caucasians. The V call is TRBV6-5, the J call TRBJ1-1, with 8 bases identical to TRBD1. The TCR originated in a man between 18 and 29 years old in good health. The specimen sequenced was naive T cells sorted from blood. CDR3 coding DNA: TGTGCCAGCAGTTACCCGGGGACAGGTGGGGCTGAAGCTTTCTTT. This translates into CASSYPGTGGAEAFF.